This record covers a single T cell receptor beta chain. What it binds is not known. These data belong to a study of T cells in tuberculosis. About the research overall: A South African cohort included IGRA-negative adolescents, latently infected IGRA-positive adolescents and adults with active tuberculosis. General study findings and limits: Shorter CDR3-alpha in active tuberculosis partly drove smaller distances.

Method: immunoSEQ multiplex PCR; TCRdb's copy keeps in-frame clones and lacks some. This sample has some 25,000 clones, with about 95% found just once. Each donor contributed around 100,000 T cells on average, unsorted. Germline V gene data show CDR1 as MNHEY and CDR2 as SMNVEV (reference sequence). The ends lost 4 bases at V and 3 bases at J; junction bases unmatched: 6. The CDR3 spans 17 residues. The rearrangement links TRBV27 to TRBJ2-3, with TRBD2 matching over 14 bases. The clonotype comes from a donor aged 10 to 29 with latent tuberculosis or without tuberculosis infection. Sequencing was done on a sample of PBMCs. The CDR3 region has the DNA TGTGCCAGCAGTTCCCTGACTAGCGGGGGGGCAACAGATACGCAGTATTTT. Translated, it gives CASSSLTSGGATDTQYF.